The present T cell receptor beta chain was sequenced within a study of blood T cell repertoires in COVID-19. CDR3 size: 12 residues. The germline gives CDR1 GTSNPN, CDR2 SVGIG (reference sequence). Trimming took off 8 bases at V and 6 bases at J, with 15 bases between the two ends. Sequenced by immunoSEQ multiplex PCR; TCRdb stores in-frame clones only, minus some. This sample yields around 270,000 clones, of which roughly nine tenths are seen a single time; less than 5% belongs to the top ten. This chain links TRBV30 with TRBJ2-3; a weak D match, TRBD2 (6 bases). This receptor was taken from a man aged 55 to 70 who had recovered from COVID-19. Specimen: peripheral blood. CDR3 DNA: TGTGCCGCCCAGACTAGTTTTGATACGCAGTATTTT. Translating gives CAAQTSFDTQYF.